The 6 T cell receptor beta chains below were found in one sample sequenced in a study of CD8+ T cells in alopecia areata. Sequencing used cDNA as its template, made by extracting RNA and reverse transcribing it. The table came from immunoSEQ multiplex PCR; TCRdb's copy has only in-frame clones and leaves some out. Here the sample spans 98,000 or so clones, 50% to 60% being singletons. The sample taken for sequencing was NKG2D-low CD8+ T cells sorted from blood. The receptors derive from a human donor with alopecia areata.

The chain joins TRBV9 to TRBJ2-1, with TRBD2 as a possible D gene (6 bases). Germline lookup yields CDR1 SGDLS and CDR2 YYNGEE. V lost 0 bases, J lost 1 base, and 8 bases lay in between. The CDR3 sequence is 15 residues long. The CDR3 region is CASSVAGGSYNEQFF. CDR3 bases: TGTGCCAGCAGCGTAGCTGGGGGGTCCTACAATGAGCAGTTCTTC.

The CDR3 DNA sequence: TGTGCCATCAGTGTGGGACGGGGTGACTACGAGCAGTACTTC. Translating it yields CAISVGRGDYEQYF. V usage is TRBV10-3 and J usage is TRBJ2-7; D tentatively fits TRBD1 or TRBD2 (5 bases each). The ends were cut back, 4 bases at V and 3 bases at J, with 13 bases in the middle. The CDR3 covers 14 residues. CDR1 ENHRY and CDR2 SYGVKD come from the germline V gene.

The chain recombines TRBV5-1 with TRBJ2-1; 9 positions agree with TRBD2. This CDR3 has 13 residues. The V segment lost 6 bases and the J segment 6 bases; nucleotides outside the gene matches: 4. The germline CDR1 and CDR2 sequences are SGHRS and YFSETQ. CDR3 residues: CASTSGRSNEQFF. In nucleotides, the CDR3 is TGCGCCAGCACCAGCGGGAGGTCCAATGAGCAGTTCTTC.

V is TRBV4-2 and J is TRBJ2-1; D gene ambiguous. The germline CDR1 and CDR2 sequences are LGHNA and YNFKEQ. CDR3 length: 13 amino acids. V lost 4 bases to trimming and J lost 4 bases, with 8 bases between them. The CDR3 loop is CASSPSLYNEQFF. CDR3 bases: TGTGCCAGCAGCCCTAGTTTGTACAATGAGCAGTTCTTC.

The chain uses TRBV7-9 and TRBJ2-7; no definite D call. The V end lost 4 bases, the J end lost 0 bases, and 10 bases lay between the germline ends. The CDR3 has 14 residues. Germline CDR1 reads SEHNR; CDR2 reads FQNEAQ (reference sequence). The CDR3 DNA follows: TGTGCCAGCAGCTACCCAAAAAGCTCCTACGAGCAGTACTTC. Its translation is CASSYPKSSYEQYF.

V gene TRBV27 combines with J gene TRBJ2-1; tentatively, D is TRBD2 (5 bases). Trimming took 2 bases from V and 0 from J, leaving 8 bases between them. The CDR3 is made up of 15 amino acids. Germline V lookup: CDR1 MNHEY, CDR2 SMNVEV (reference sequence). The DNA for the CDR3 is TGTGCCAGCAGTTTAGCCACTAGCTCCTACAATGAGCAGTTCTTC. Translated, it gives CASSLATSSYNEQFF.